This TCR beta chain emerged from a study of T-cell reconstitution after alpha-beta-depleted transplantation in children. Study conclusions and caveats: The study reportedly traced alpha-beta T cells about two months after transplant to several hundred expanded graft clones. It was surviving recipient T cells and thymic progenitors that gave some patients high TCRbeta diversity at day 60.

The germline V gene has CDR1 SGHDN and CDR2 FVKESK. V gave up 4 bases and J gave up 6 bases, with 13 bases separating them. The CDR3 extends over 14 amino acids. This sample's TCRbeta library carried unique molecular identifier barcodes. Each CDR3 protein is one row after TCRdb ran MiXCR on the PCR reads. The table lists fewer than 1 million distinct CDR3 sequences, 16% of them singletons. In regard to this clonotype: Its cognate antigen is unknown.

V usage is TRBV14 and J usage is TRBJ2-1, with unresolved D. This sequence originates from a male patient under 18 who had a stem cell transplant for acute lymphoblastic leukemia, so the T cells may come from the graft donor. Source: PBMCs, mostly from graft donor cells, taken 360 days after TCRalphabeta/CD19-depleted stem cell transplant. CDR3 sequence: CASSRRQDFNEQFF. The DNA of the CDR3 is TGTGCCAGCAGCCGACGACAAGATTTCAATGAGCAGTTCTTC.